The clone carrying this T cell receptor (beta chain) was seen only once. Germline V gene sequence: CDR1 SGHNT, CDR2 YYREEE (reference sequence). V lost 0 bases to trimming and J lost 5 bases; unmatched junction nucleotides: 8. The CDR3 has 16 amino acids. The data originate from a study of blood T cell repertoires in COVID-19. Overall study context: The cDNA or gDNA used as material had been derived from T cells, B-cell-depleted T cells, or PBMCs.

Per the original methods: Amplification of reference gene primers provided the estimated nucleated cell counts. Using immunoSEQ multiplex PCR, the repertoire was profiled, and TCRdb retains in-frame clones only, with some absent. D and trimming were read from the DNA, whereas the V and J calls and clone size are those reported in that table. The profile shows around 200,000 clones, about 80% of them singletons. Sequenced sample: peripheral blood. The receptor was derived from a human donor with acute or convalescent COVID-19. The donor label of this sample is uncertain. The chain carries TRBV5-4 and TRBJ2-5, with 9 bases fitting TRBD1. This CDR3 is CASSLGGTGSGETQYF. The CDR3 DNA reads as TGTGCCAGCAGCTTGGGGGGGACAGGGTCGGGGGAGACCCAGTACTTC.